This record concerns one T cell receptor (beta chain) sequence. Profiling relied on immunoSEQ multiplex PCR, and the TCRdb table lists in-frame clones only, not all of them. This table has about 47,000 clones, roughly nine tenths appearing once. This sample was included in a study of T cells in localized non-small cell lung cancer. Per the germline V gene, CDR1 is LGHNA and CDR2 is YNFKEQ. With 3 bases removed from V and 4 bases from J, the gap between germline ends came to 13 bases. The CDR3 is 14 residues long. The receptor was isolated from a man aged 40-75 years with stage II lung adenocarcinoma. The chain has TRBV4-2 and TRBJ2-7, with a possible D match to TRBD1 (5 bases). Source: PBMCs, taken before any cancer treatment. The CDR3 sequence is CASSHVGAEYEQYF. DNA for the CDR3: TGTGCCAGCAGCCATGTAGGGGCTGAGTACGAGCAGTACTTC.